Listed below are T cell receptor beta chains from one sample, sequenced in a study of cytomegalovirus exposure and HLA in healthy donors. The method was immunoSEQ multiplex PCR; TCRdb's version includes in-frame clones alone and lacks a portion of them. This table holds under 110,000 clones, about four fifths found once. The source material was PBMCs. These receptors came from a woman aged 50 to 65 in good health and CMV-seropositive. Both conserved end residues are part of each CDR3. D genes are given only for firm matches. Clone size is not always given. Where it is, it says once, few, many or a class for expanded clones.

TRBV28	TRBD1	TRBJ1-4	.	TGTGCCAGCAGTCTCTCAGGGGGCCGGGGTGAAAAACTGTTTTTT	CASSLSGGRGEKLFF
TRBV11-2	TRBD2	TRBJ2-1	few	TGTGCCAGCAGCAGTGGGCGGGGGGGCTGGAATGAGCAGTTCTTC	CASSSGRGGWNEQFF
TRBV2	.	TRBJ2-1	.	TGTGCCAGCAGCCCTCTGGGAGGGTTCTTC	CASSPLGGFF
TRBV5-1	TRBD1	TRBJ2-3	.	TGCGCCAGCAGCCACGGGACAGCACAGGATACGCAGTATTTT	CASSHGTAQDTQYF
TRBV25-1	TRBD2	TRBJ2-5	.	TGTGCCAGCAGTGAAGGGCTAGCGGGGAAGGAGACCCAGTACTTC	CASSEGLAGKETQYF
TRBV30	.	TRBJ1-6	.	TGTGCCTGGAGCCAGACAGGCCCCCCGAGGAATTCACCCCTCCACTTT	CAWSQTGPPRNSPLHF
TRBV19	.	TRBJ1-4	.	TGTGCCAGTAGTATACAGGGTTCTAATGAAAAACTGTTTTTT	CASSIQGSNEKLFF
TRBV15	TRBD1	TRBJ1-4	.	TGTGCCACCAGCAGATCAAATAGGGGGCTTCGTGAAAAACTGTTTTTT	CATSRSNRGLREKLFF
TRBV2	.	TRBJ2-6	.	TGTGCCAGCAGTTATTTAGCTGGGGCCAACGTCCTGACTTTC	CASSYLAGANVLTF
TRBV7-9	.	TRBJ1-2	once	TGTTCCAGCAGCTCGATAAAAGGACAGGGCTACACCTTC	CSSSSIKGQGYTF
TRBV10-3	.	TRBJ1-1	.	TGTGCCATCAGTGAGTTCGGACAAATGAACACTGAAGCTTTCTTT	CAISEFGQMNTEAFF
TRBV5-1	TRBD1	TRBJ2-7	.	TGCGCCAGCAGCCGGACAGGGACGGGAGAGCAGTACTTC	CASSRTGTGEQYF
TRBV7-3	TRBD2	TRBJ2-7	.	TGTGCCAGCAGCTTAAAGCCGGCGGGGGGCGCTTTATCCGAGCAGTACTTC	CASSLKPAGGALSEQYF
TRBV10-2	.	TRBJ1-6	.	TGCGCCAGCAGTGACAGGGCGGATTCACCCCTCCACTTT	CASSDRADSPLHF
TRBV5-8	.	TRBJ2-3	.	TGTGCCAGCAGCGCGGTAGGGGTCGCTGGGGCGGATACGCAGTATTTT	CASSAVGVAGADTQYF
TRBV5-1	TRBD1	TRBJ2-3	.	TGCGCCAGCAGCTTGGGACAGGGGGCAGATACGCAGTATTTT	CASSLGQGADTQYF
TRBV7-9	.	TRBJ2-1	.	TGTGCCAGCAGCATATGGCCAAGTATACCTGTCTACAATGAGCAGTTCTTC	CASSIWPSIPVYNEQFF
TRBV27	TRBD2	TRBJ2-7	.	TGTGCCAGCAGGCCTGGGACTAGCTTCGAGGAGCAGTACTTC	CASRPGTSFEEQYF
TRBV27	TRBD1	TRBJ1-2	.	TGTGCCAGCAGTTTATCTGGGACAGGGGACTATGGCTACACCTTC	CASSLSGTGDYGYTF
TRBV15	.	TRBJ1-2	few	TGTGCCACCAGCAGAGAAACGGGGGGGATGAGTGGCTACACCTTC	CATSRETGGMSGYTF
TRBV19	.	TRBJ1-1	.	TGTGCCAGTAGTAGTCCGGGGGGGAACACTGAAGCTTTCTTT	CASSSPGGNTEAFF
TRBV7-2	.	TRBJ1-6	.	TGTGCCAGCACCCGCGCGGGGTATTCACCCCTCCACTTT	CASTRAGYSPLHF
TRBV18	.	TRBJ1-6	.	TGTGCCAGCTCACCAGGGAGCTCCTATAATTCACCCCTCCACTTT	CASSPGSSYNSPLHF
TRBV5-4	TRBD2	TRBJ2-2	.	TGTGCCAGCAGCTTGTTTAGCGGGGCAGCCGGGGAGCTGTTTTTT	CASSLFSGAAGELFF
TRBV18	TRBD1	TRBJ2-7	.	TGTGCCAGCTCAACCGGGACAGCCTACGAGCAGTACTTC	CASSTGTAYEQYF
TRBV28	.	TRBJ2-3	.	TGTGCCAGCAGGGGAGATACAGATACGCAGTATTTT	CASRGDTDTQYF
TRBV6-5	TRBD1	TRBJ1-2	.	TGTGCCAGCAGTTTCCAGGACAGGGGCTATGGCTACACCTTC	CASSFQDRGYGYTF
TRBV4-3	TRBD1	TRBJ1-2	.	TGCGCCAGCAGCCAAAGACAGGGCTATGGCTACACCTTC	CASSQRQGYGYTF
TRBV10-3	.	TRBJ1-2	.	TGTGCCATCAGTGTTCAGAACTATGGCTACACCTTC	CAISVQNYGYTF
TRBV7-9	.	TRBJ1-2	.	TGTGCCAGCAGCGCGGACATAGGTGGCTACACCTTC	CASSADIGGYTF
TRBV10-3	.	TRBJ1-2	few	TGTGCCATCAGTGATGTAAGTGGGAGGCTTTCCTATGGCTACACCTTC	CAISDVSGRLSYGYTF
TRBV6-1	.	TRBJ1-2	.	TGTGCCAGCAGTGAAGTTGGCATCTATGGCTACACCTTC	CASSEVGIYGYTF
TRBV7-9	TRBD1	TRBJ1-1	.	TGTGCCAGCATCAACCCGGCAGGGGGCGCTTCGGCTTTCTTT	CASINPAGGASAFF
TRBV27	.	TRBJ2-7	.	TGTGCCAGCAGTTTTAACGGGGCCTACGAGCAGTACTTC	CASSFNGAYEQYF
TRBV19	TRBD2	TRBJ2-1	few	TGTGCCAGTAGTATCTCCGGGACTAGTGACAATGAGCAGTTCTTC	CASSISGTSDNEQFF
TRBV7-2	TRBD2	TRBJ2-7	once	TGTGCCAGCAGCCCGACTAGCGGGTACGAGCAGTACTTC	CASSPTSGYEQYF
TRBV19	.	TRBJ2-7	.	TGTGCCAGTACCCCTGGCGGAGCCCCCCTCGAGCAGTACTTC	CASTPGGAPLEQYF
TRBV19	.	TRBJ2-2	.	TGTGCCAGTAGTCCCCGGGCAGGGAAGGCCGGGGAGCTGTTTTTT	CASSPRAGKAGELFF
TRBV20-1	.	TRBJ1-1	.	TGCAGTGGCCTAATGAACACTGAAGCTTTCTTT	CSGLMNTEAFF
TRBV29-1	TRBD1	TRBJ2-2	.	TGCAGCGTTGAGGGGTACAGGGGGCGGACCGGGGAGCTGTTTTTT	CSVEGYRGRTGELFF
TRBV28	.	TRBJ1-1	few	TGTGCCAGCACATGGGACATTCTAAGCGGCGCTTTCTTT	CASTWDILSGAFF
TRBV6-5	TRBD1	TRBJ1-2	.	TGTGCCAGCAGCTGGGGAGGAACAGGGGGCAATGGCTACACCTTC	CASSWGGTGGNGYTF
TRBV18	.	TRBJ1-3	few	TGTGCCAGCTCACCACCAGGAGAGTACGGAAACACCATATATTTT	CASSPPGEYGNTIYF
TRBV5-1	TRBD1	TRBJ2-5	.	TGCGCCAGCAGCTTTAGGACAGGGAGGGAGACCCAGTACTTC	CASSFRTGRETQYF
TRBV19	.	TRBJ2-2	.	TGTGCCAGTAGTGTCGAAGCCGGCGGGGAGCTGTTTTTT	CASSVEAGGELFF
TRBV9	TRBD1	TRBJ2-1	.	TGTGCCAGCAGCGAGCGGACAGGGAGCTCCTACAATGAGCAGTTCTTC	CASSERTGSSYNEQFF